This TCR beta chain was profiled in a study of identical twins. This clonotype came up a few times. One entry per CDR3 protein results from TCRdb running MiXCR on the 5' RACE reads. The repertoire has 600,000 to 700,000 distinct CDR3 sequences, over 20% of them found once; the top ten carry 4% to 5.5%. Looked up from germline, CDR1 is DFQATT and CDR2 is SNEGSKA (reference sequence). The junction had 5 bases not matched to a gene; V was cut back by 6 bases and J by 4 bases. The CDR3 covers 13 residues. The same data also went into a second study, on T cells expressing NK-cell markers. From that report: The authors sequenced eight donors, of whom seven were HCMV-seropositive and one was seronegative. Evidence did not settle whether expanded NKG2C+ T cell clones targeted HCMV.

Sequencing was performed on PBMCs. The gene calls are TRBV20-1 and TRBJ1-1; TRBD1 aligns across 10 bases. The sequence was collected from a woman younger than 35 in good health. The CDR3: CSANRDRGTEAFF. CDR3 sequence (DNA): TGCAGTGCGAACCGGGACAGGGGCACTGAAGCTTTCTTT.